The present entry profiles one TCR beta chain with its context. The sample originates from a study of Ad26.COV2.S vaccination and SARS-CoV-2 variants. The germline CDR1 and CDR2 sequences are MNHNY and SVGAGI (reference sequence). V was clipped by 6 bases and J by 4 bases, with 13 bases between them. The CDR3 has 14 amino acids. Profiled with immunoSEQ multiplex PCR; TCRdb holds only in-frame clones, not every one. The data contain just over 350,000 clones, about 92% of them singletons. The TCR originated in a human donor who had recovered from COVID-19. The source was peripheral blood, collected after recovery from COVID-19. This chain connects TRBV6-6 to TRBJ1-5; maybe TRBD1 (6 bases). The chain's CDR3 is CASSKKGVNQPQHF. The CDR3 region has the DNA TGTGCCAGCAGCAAAAAGGGGGTGAATCAGCCCCAGCATTTT.